This TCR beta chain stems from a study of T-cell memory formation after mild COVID-19. Study summary: For the most part, TCR clusters were specific to one donor. Study-wide findings and caveats: Later expanders leaned CD4+, whereas clones that contracted between day 15 and 85 were balanced CD4/CD8. Researchers report contracting CD4+ clones mostly in CM and EM, with CD8+ clones in EMRA.

V lost 1 base and J 0 bases, leaving 7 bases between the germline ends. Germline CDR1 is SGHTA and CDR2 is FQGNSA. The CDR3 spans 15 residues. This clonotype was picked up a small number of times. Its target is not known. Researchers used 5'RACE with constant-segment primers to make TCR alpha and TCR beta cDNA libraries that carry sample barcodes and UMIs. TCRdb reprocessed the 5' RACE reads with MiXCR, giving one entry per CDR3 protein. The sample has about 250,000 distinct CDR3 sequences, about 15% seen once. The receptor comes from a man aged 18 to 35 who had mild COVID-19 (a few samples of this study predate the infection). Cell type and time point are not known. Sequences were obtained from PBMCs or a T cell subset sorted from them (not recorded which). The chain carries TRBV7-2 and TRBJ1-3; D is possibly TRBD1 (6 bases). Here the CDR3 reads CASSLGGLSGNTIYF. Here the CDR3 DNA reads TGTGCCAGCAGCTTAGGGGGGCTCTCTGGAAACACCATATATTTT.